This entry lists 20 T cell receptor beta chains sequenced from one sample in a study of blood T cell repertoires in COVID-19. Produced via immunoSEQ multiplex PCR; TCRdb's table is partial and in-frame only. The sample gives around 280,000 clones, around 86% of which show up once; around 1.7% is in the top ten. Sequencing was done on a sample of PBMCs or T cells enriched from blood (not recorded which). These receptors were obtained from a woman between 40 and 55 years old who had recovered from COVID-19.

The chain carries TRBV2 and TRBJ2-6; TRBD1 is a possible D gene (5 bases). Germline V gene data show CDR1 as SNHLY and CDR2 as FYNNEI. The CDR3 loop spans 14 amino acids. Trimming shortened V by 5 bases and J by 2 bases, and 7 bases separated the two germline ends. CDR3 nucleotide sequence: TGTGCCAGCAGTCGGACAACTGGGGCCAACGTCCTGACTTTC. As protein: CASSRTTGANVLTF.

The chain joins TRBV4-1 to TRBJ2-7; 8 bases match TRBD2. The CDR3 contains 14 residues. Germline V gene data show CDR1 as MGHRA and CDR2 as YSYEKL. V lost 4 bases and J lost 1; bases outside the gene matches: 3. CDR3 amino acids: CASSLGGVSYEQYF. The CDR3 nucleotides read TGCGCCAGCAGCCTCGGGGGGGTGTCCTACGAGCAGTACTTC.

V and J are TRBV14 and TRBJ1-2; 7 bases match TRBD1. This CDR3 comprises 16 residues. V lost 3 bases, J lost 2 bases, and 9 bases stayed unmatched. Germline V gene lookup returns CDR1 SGHDN and CDR2 FVKESK. The CDR3 coding sequence is TGTGCCAGCAGCCAGCGTGTAGGGACAGCAAACTATGGCTACACCTTC. It is translated as CASSQRVGTANYGYTF.

The rearrangement joins TRBV9 to TRBJ2-3; TRBD1 is a possible D gene (6 bases). CDR3 length: 15 amino acids. Germline-derived CDR1 and CDR2 are SGDLS and YYNGEE. V gave up 3 bases and J gave up 2 bases, with 13 bases separating them. CDR3 residues: CASSGRQDLTDTQYF. The CDR3 DNA is TGTGCCAGCAGCGGACGACAGGACCTCACAGATACGCAGTATTTT.

The chain joins TRBV30 to TRBJ1-1; possibly TRBD1 for D (5 bases). The V gene lost 5 bases and the J gene lost 10 bases, with 11 bases spanning the gap. This CDR3 region has 10 residues. CDR1 and CDR2 (germline): GTSNPN, SVGIG (reference sequence). CDR3 region: CAWDGGGAFF. In DNA, the CDR3 is TGTGCCTGGGACGGGGGGGGAGCTTTCTTT. Full variable domain (outside the CDR3, taken from reference TRBV30 and TRBJ1-1): SQTIHQWPATLVQPVGSPLSLECTVEGTSNPNLYWYRQAAGRGLQLLFYSVGIGQISSEVPQNLSASRPQDRQFILSSKKLLLSDSGFYLCAWDGGGAFFGQGTRLTVV.

The V and J genes are TRBV7-2 and TRBJ2-2; no firm D call. V lost 2 bases and J 3 bases, leaving 10 bases between the germline ends. Germline CDR1 is SGHTA and CDR2 is FQGNSA. This CDR3 comprises 15 residues. CDR3 protein: CASSLLVVDTGELFF. CDR3 sequence (DNA): TGTGCCAGCAGCTTATTAGTGGTGGACACCGGGGAGCTGTTTTTT.

V usage is TRBV25-1 and J usage is TRBJ1-5; possible D gene TRBD1, 5 bases. The CDR3 is 16 residues long. Germline loops: CDR1 MGHDK, CDR2 SYGVNS. V shed 7 bases and J shed 2 bases, with 18 bases lying between them. The DNA of the CDR3 is TGTGCCAGCATTCCCACGCTTAGGGGTTGCAATCAGCCCCAGCATTTT. Protein: CASIPTLRGCNQPQHF.

The chain employs TRBV9 and TRBJ1-2; TRBD1 agrees at 10 bases. The length of the CDR3 is 15 residues. Germline V gene lookup returns CDR1 SGDLS and CDR2 YYNGEE. V dropped 3 bases and J dropped 2; count of bases not matched to a gene: 4. CDR3 bases: TGTGCCAGCAGCGCCCGGACAGGGGGGAACTATGGCTACACCTTC. Translating gives CASSARTGGNYGYTF.

This rearrangement joins TRBV5-1 to TRBJ1-4, with D hard to call. CDR1 and CDR2 from the germline V gene are SGHRS and YFSETQ. The CDR3 loop spans 15 amino acids. Trimming cost V 4 bases and J 2 bases, with 12 bases left between them. CDR3 amino acids: CASSVTAPTNEKLFF. The CDR3 DNA sequence: TGCGCCAGCAGCGTAACAGCTCCTACTAATGAAAAACTGTTTTTT. Drawing the rest from reference TRBV5-1 and TRBJ1-4, the complete variable domain is KAGVTQTPRYLIKTRGQQVTLSCSPISGHRSVSWYQQTPGQGLQFLFEYFSETQRNKGNFPGRFSGRQFSNSRSEMNVSTLELGDSALYLCASSVTAPTNEKLFFGSGTQLSVL.

This chain uses TRBV27 with TRBJ2-6; 14 nucleotides agree with TRBD2. V dropped 1 base and J dropped 3; count of bases not matched to a gene: 11. Germline CDR1 MNHEY, CDR2 SMNVEV (reference sequence). CDR3 length equals 21 residues. CDR3 DNA sequence: TGTGCCAGCAGTTTATTGGGGTGGGGGACTAGCGGGAGTTTTGGGGCCAACGTCCTGACTTTC. It specifies CASSLLGWGTSGSFGANVLTF.

The CDR3 DNA follows: TGTGCCGCGGGACAGGGGGCGGGAGAGACCCAGTACTTC. This translates into CAAGQGAGETQYF. The rearrangement links TRBV19 to TRBJ2-5, with 12 bases matching TRBD1. The CDR3 loop spans 13 amino acids. Trimming removed 11 bases from V and 4 bases from J; junction bases left unmatched: 5. Germline lookup yields CDR1 LNHDA and CDR2 SQIVND (reference sequence).

This clone was recorded only once. V is TRBV29-1 and J is TRBJ1-4, with D tentatively TRBD1 (5 bases). Germline loops: CDR1 SQVTM, CDR2 ANQGSEA. The CDR3 has 13 residues. The germline V and J ends were trimmed by 4 bases and 3 bases, with 9 bases remaining between them. DNA for the CDR3: TGCAGCGTTGGGCGGGGGGCTAATGAAAAACTGTTTTTT. Its protein product is CSVGRGANEKLFF.

The chain's CDR3 is CASSQGYGVRNEQFF. The CDR3 region has the DNA TGTGCCAGCAGCCAGGGTTACGGGGTCCGCAATGAGCAGTTCTTC. The V call is TRBV3-1 (or the pseudogene TRBV3-2), the J call TRBJ2-1; TRBD2 is a possible D gene (5 bases). CDR3 length equals 15 residues. Germline values: CDR1 LGHDT, CDR2 YNNKEL (reference sequence). V was pared by 3 bases and J by 6 bases, with 15 bases between.

The rearrangement joins TRBV5-6 to TRBJ2-3; 7 nucleotides match TRBD2. The CDR3 consists of 14 residues. V was pared by 4 bases and J by 0 bases, with 2 bases of the junction left unmatched. Germline V gene data show CDR1 as SGHDT and CDR2 as YYEEEE. CDR3 region: CASSDSGSTDTQYF. The CDR3 nucleotides are TGTGCCAGCAGCGATAGCGGGAGCACAGATACGCAGTATTTT.

The rearrangement uses TRBV18 and TRBJ2-7; D remains unclear. The CDR3 contains 15 residues. V lost 2 bases and J lost 3, with 14 bases in between. The germline V gene encodes CDR1 KGHSH and CDR2 LQKENI. The CDR3: CASSPNGHKFYEQYF. The CDR3 DNA follows: TGTGCCAGCTCACCAAATGGTCACAAATTCTACGAGCAGTACTTC. The full variable domain, rest sourced from reference TRBV18 and TRBJ2-7, is NAGVMQNPRHLVRRRGQEARLRCSPMKGHSHVYWYRQLPEEGLKFMVYLQKENIIDESGMPKERFSAEFPKEGPSILRIQQVVRGDSAAYFCASSPNGHKFYEQYFGPGTRLTVT.

This clone was seen a single time. The genes are TRBV2 and TRBJ2-5, with D unresolved. The CDR3 has 11 residues. Deletions cut 5 bases from V and 2 bases from J, with 3 bases between. Looked up from germline, CDR1 is SNHLY and CDR2 is FYNNEI. The CDR3 reads CASSPQETQYF. The CDR3 nucleotides are TGTGCCAGCAGTCCACAAGAGACCCAGTACTTC.

Only a few counts were recorded for this clone. The chain carries TRBV19 and TRBJ1-1; 8 bases match TRBD1. Unmatched junction bases numbered 6, after V lost 5 bases and J lost 1 base. The CDR3 covers 15 residues. The V gene's germline CDR1 is LNHDA and CDR2 SQIVND (reference sequence). CDR3 coding DNA: TGTGCCAGTAGTTCCCAGGGGGCGGGGAACACTGAAGCTTTCTTT. The encoded protein is CASSSQGAGNTEAFF.

J is TRBJ2-3 and V is TRBV5-6, with D perhaps matching TRBD2 (5 bases). The germline V and J ends were trimmed by 0 bases and 0 bases, with 11 bases remaining between them. CDR1 SGHDT and CDR2 YYEEEE come from the germline V gene. The CDR3 totals 16 residues. The CDR3: CASSLVASRSTDTQYF. The CDR3 region has the DNA TGTGCCAGCAGCTTGGTGGCTAGCAGAAGCACAGATACGCAGTATTTT.

This clone was counted a single time. The J gene is TRBJ1-1, the V gene TRBV29-1; D is possibly TRBD1 (5 bases). From germline, CDR1 is SQVTM and CDR2 ANQGSEA. Trimming took 7 bases from V and 0 from J, leaving 12 bases between them. The CDR3 consists of 13 residues. CDR3 sequence reads: CSGAGLLNTEAFF. As DNA, the CDR3 is TGCAGCGGAGCGGGACTGCTGAACACTGAAGCTTTCTTT. Full variable domain (remainder filled in from reference TRBV29-1 and TRBJ1-1): SAVISQKPSRDICQRGTSLTIQCQVDSQVTMMFWYRQQPGQSLTLIATANQGSEATYESGFVIDKFPISRPNLTFSTLTVSNMSPEDSSIYLCSGAGLLNTEAFFGQGTRLTVV.

The rearrangement joins TRBV3-1 (or the pseudogene TRBV3-2) to TRBJ2-7; no clear D gene. The CDR3 spans 14 residues. The V end was cut by 4 bases, the J end by 5 bases, with 15 bases between. CDR1 LGHDT and CDR2 YNNKEL come from the germline V gene (reference sequence). DNA for the CDR3: TGTGCCAGCAGCCTCTGGTCCCTAGGCCACGAGCAGTACTTC. Protein product: CASSLWSLGHEQYF.